Reported below is one T cell receptor beta chain. Its antigen is unidentified. Germline assignment: CDR1 GTSNPN and CDR2 SVGIG (reference sequence). The CDR3 length is 13 residues. The data were obtained in a study of T cell clusters in autoimmune cytopenias. In the study overall: The median distinct TRB clonotype count was about 2,500 per sample, from a median roughly 51,000 reads.

TRB was amplified from around 250 ng of peripheral blood genomic DNA per sample. Multiplex touch-down PCR amplified TRB using TRB-A and TRB-B pools in one tube. TCRdb reworked the multiplex PCR reads into one entry per CDR3 protein, no DNA. The sample table includes 4,100 or so distinct CDR3 sequences. Study conclusions and caveats: Exclusive TRB clusters were 2.5 to 3.5-fold more numerous in healthy donors than in active autoimmune hepatitis.

The source is a human donor with an autoimmune cytopenia or autoimmune hepatitis (not recorded which). This chain joins TRBV30 and TRBJ2-1; the D gene TCRdb calls, TRBD1, cannot be checked with no DNA. The sample comprised peripheral blood. The CDR3 spells CAWSQGTLYEQFF.